These 25 T cell receptor beta chains came from one sample sequenced in a study of T cell responses to AZD1222 COVID-19 vaccine. The table came from immunoSEQ multiplex PCR; TCRdb's copy has only in-frame clones and leaves some out. The top ten hold 24% of the sample, which has 72,000 or so clones, roughly 90% seen once. Sequenced here: peripheral blood, sampled on day 0 of AZD1222 vaccination. The source is an adult in good health.

The CDR3 loop is CASRLGSGAGELFF. DNA for the CDR3: TGTGCCAGCAGACTAGGTTCAGGGGCCGGGGAGCTGTTTTTT. The J gene is TRBJ2-2, the V gene TRBV7-3, with D tentatively TRBD1 (6 bases). The CDR3 has 14 residues. Trimming shortened V by 6 bases and J by 6 bases, and 14 bases separated the two germline ends. The V gene's germline CDR1 is SGHTA and CDR2 FQGTGA.

The chain has TRBV5-1 and TRBJ1-1; D call uncertain. Trimming stripped 4 bases from V and 5 bases from J, with 18 bases between. The CDR3 has 15 residues. CDR1 SGHRS and CDR2 YFSETQ come from the germline V gene. The CDR3 protein is CASSLTFARGTEAFF. The CDR3 DNA reads TGCGCCAGCAGCCTAACATTTGCCCGGGGAACTGAAGCTTTCTTT.

The chain recombines TRBV28 with TRBJ1-3, with D unclear. Germline V lookup: CDR1 MDHEN, CDR2 SYDVKM. Trimming cost V 5 bases and J 0 bases, with 14 bases left between them. This CDR3 is 16 amino acids long. The DNA of the CDR3 is TGTGCCAGCAGTCCTCCGGCCGGAAGCTCTGGAAACACCATATATTTT. Translated, it gives CASSPPAGSSGNTIYF.

This clone was detected only a few times. The V gene is TRBV7-2, the J gene TRBJ1-6; TRBD1 agrees at 8 bases. V lost 2 bases to trimming and J lost 7 bases; unmatched junction nucleotides: 7. Germline values: CDR1 SGHTA, CDR2 FQGNSA. The CDR3 totals 16 residues. CDR3 in amino acids: CASSLNGQGANSPLHF. The CDR3 DNA follows: TGTGCCAGCAGCTTAAATGGGCAGGGGGCAAATTCACCCCTCCACTTT. Supplemented by reference TRBV7-2 and TRBJ1-6, the full variable domain reads GAGVSQSPSNKVTEKGKDVELRCDPISGHTALYWYRQSLGQGLEFLIYFQGNSAPDKSGLPSDRFSAERTGGSVSTLTIQRTQQEDSAVYLCASSLNGQGANSPLHFGNGTRLTVT.

V is TRBV7-9 and J is TRBJ1-4, with D uncertain. CDR1 and CDR2 from the germline V gene are SEHNR and FQNEAQ (reference sequence). V lost 7 bases and J lost 4, with 13 bases in between. The CDR3 is made up of 14 amino acids. Here the CDR3 DNA reads TGTGCCAGCAAGCCCCAAGAGAATAATGAAAAACTGTTTTTT. Translated: CASKPQENNEKLFF.

The gene calls are TRBV10-3 and TRBJ2-5, with TRBD2 identical over 9 bases. The V segment lost 3 bases and the J segment 4 bases; nucleotides outside the gene matches: 6. The CDR3 consists of 15 residues. Germline lookup yields CDR1 ENHRY and CDR2 SYGVKD. The CDR3 DNA is TGTGCCATCAGTGACGGTAGCGGGAGTAGAGAGACCCAGTACTTC. It is translated as CAISDGSGSRETQYF.

The chain combines TRBV14 with TRBJ1-4, with unresolved D. The germline gives CDR1 SGHDN, CDR2 FVKESK. Trimming left V 4 bases short and J 4 bases short, with 13 bases between. This CDR3 comprises 15 residues. Written as DNA, the CDR3 is TGTGCCAGCAGCCCCCGCGGGCTGCTTAATGAAAAACTGTTTTTT. The encoded protein is CASSPRGLLNEKLFF.

The chain uses TRBV28 and TRBJ1-5, with D perhaps matching TRBD1 (6 bases). Trimming took off 6 bases at V and 5 bases at J, with 11 bases between the two ends. CDR3 length equals 13 residues. Germline V gene lookup returns CDR1 MDHEN and CDR2 SYDVKM. Here the CDR3 DNA reads TGTGCCAGCAGCAAAGACAGGCATCAGCCCCAGCATTTT. This sequence encodes CASSKDRHQPQHF.

This sequence joins TRBV3-1 (or the pseudogene TRBV3-2) and TRBJ1-2, with D possibly matching TRBD1 (5 bases). Germline assignment: CDR1 LGHDT and CDR2 YNNKEL (reference sequence). The CDR3 has 14 residues. Deletions cut 4 bases from V and 8 bases from J, with 17 bases between. CDR3 sequence (DNA): TGTGCCAGCAGCCCGTTGGAGGGGCGCAGGGGCTACACCTTC. This encodes CASSPLEGRRGYTF.

The V and J genes are TRBV10-2 and TRBJ2-2; TRBD1 matches 7 bases. The V gene's germline CDR1 is WSHSY and CDR2 SAAADI. The trim removed 9 bases at V and 1 base at J, leaving 5 bases unmatched. The CDR3 is made up of 14 amino acids. CDR3 sequence: CASKNRGNTGELFF. In nucleotides, the CDR3 is TGCGCCAGTAAAAACAGGGGGAACACCGGGGAGCTGTTTTTT.

This rearrangement joins TRBV10-3 to TRBJ1-3, with TRBD1 matching 9 bases. CDR1 is ENHRY, CDR2 SYGVKD, per germline. This CDR3 region has 17 residues. Germline trimming cut 8 bases from V and 4 bases from J; bases unmatched to any gene: 15. This CDR3 is CAIGAGTGPNGGNTIYF. The CDR3 DNA sequence: TGTGCCATCGGAGCCGGGACAGGGCCAAACGGGGGAAACACCATATATTTT.

There are a few counts of this clone. This chain links TRBV30 with TRBJ2-1; 8 bases line up with TRBD1. V shed 1 base, J shed 5 bases, and the junction held 7 bases outside the gene matches. From germline, CDR1 is GTSNPN and CDR2 SVGIG (reference sequence). This CDR3 spans 15 amino acids. The DNA of the CDR3 is TGTGCCTGGAGTGCACTCGGACAGGGCGACAATGAGCAGTTCTTC. It translates to CAWSALGQGDNEQFF.

This chain joins TRBV10-3 and TRBJ2-1; 9 bases match TRBD2. The CDR3 is made up of 14 amino acids. V was pared by 4 bases and J by 11 bases, with 9 bases of the junction left unmatched. Germline CDR1 is ENHRY and CDR2 is SYGVKD. CDR3 DNA sequence: TGTGCCATCAGTGGACTAGCGGACCCCCACAAGCAGTTCTTC. This translates into CAISGLADPHKQFF.

This chain connects TRBV5-4 to TRBJ2-6, with 7 nucleotides matching TRBD1. Germline V gene lookup returns CDR1 SGHNT and CDR2 YYREEE (reference sequence). CDR3 length equals 16 residues. J lost 0 bases, V lost 3 bases, and 3 bases had no gene match. The CDR3 region has the DNA TGTGCCAGCAGCTCGGGACAGCACTCTGGGGCCAACGTCCTGACTTTC. This translates into CASSSGQHSGANVLTF.

This chain links TRBV7-9 with TRBJ2-7; D perhaps matches TRBD2 (6 bases). V was cut by 3 bases and J by 2 bases, with 20 bases left in between. Germline V gene sequence: CDR1 SEHNR, CDR2 FQNEAQ (reference sequence). The CDR3 runs 17 residues. In DNA form, the CDR3 reads TGTGCCAGCAGCTTCCCTGGGCTGGGGCGGGGACCCTACGAGCAGTACTTC. This translates into CASSFPGLGRGPYEQYF.

The CDR3 DNA reads TGTGCCAGCAGCTTAATGGGCGGGACGCAGTATTTT. It codes for CASSLMGGTQYF. The rearrangement links TRBV7-3 to TRBJ2-3; possible D gene TRBD2, 5 bases. Trimming took 1 base from V and 9 from J, leaving 8 bases between them. The germline V gene encodes CDR1 SGHTA and CDR2 FQGTGA. The CDR3 extends over 12 amino acids.

V gene TRBV6-1 combines with J gene TRBJ1-2, with TRBD1 identical over 8 bases. The germline V gene encodes CDR1 MNHNS and CDR2 SASEGT. J was trimmed by 8 bases and V by 0 bases; bases with no gene match: 5. This CDR3 has 14 residues. The CDR3 loop is CASSEAAGGDGYTF. The CDR3 DNA is TGTGCCAGCAGTGAAGCAGCAGGGGGCGACGGCTACACCTTC.

The V gene is TRBV7-2, the J gene TRBJ1-2; 9 bases align to TRBD1. The V gene end was trimmed by 4 bases and the J gene end by 4 bases; junction bases not matched to a gene: 4. The CDR3 sequence is 14 residues long. Looked up from germline, CDR1 is SGHTA and CDR2 is FQGNSA. CDR3 DNA: TGTGCCAGCAGCTCTAGGACAGGGGCCTATGGCTACACCTTC. Protein sequence: CASSSRTGAYGYTF.

The chain employs TRBV19 and TRBJ1-1; 10 bases fit TRBD1. J gave up 0 bases and V 10 bases, and 8 bases lay outside the gene matches. Germline CDR1 reads LNHDA; CDR2 reads SQIVND (reference sequence). There are 15 residues in the CDR3. CDR3 nucleotides: TGTGCCACGTCCCGGGACAGGGGATTGAACACTGAAGCTTTCTTT. This gives the protein CATSRDRGLNTEAFF.

CDR3 sequence: CASSQREGPADTQYF. CDR3 in DNA: TGTGCCAGTAGTCAGCGGGAGGGCCCTGCAGATACGCAGTATTTT. V usage is TRBV19 and J usage is TRBJ2-3; 10 bases fit TRBD2. CDR1 and CDR2 (germline): LNHDA, SQIVND (reference sequence). Trimming cost V 5 bases and J 4 bases; bases outside gene matches: 6. There are 15 residues in the CDR3.

The rearrangement joins TRBV11-2 to TRBJ2-7, with 7 positions matching TRBD1. The CDR3 is made up of 15 amino acids. Trimming at V came to 2 bases and at J to 0 bases, leaving 4 bases not matched to a gene. Germline loops: CDR1 SGHAT, CDR2 FQNNGV. The CDR3 DNA follows: TGTGCCAGCAGCTTAAGGTCAGGGGGCTCCTACGAGCAGTACTTC. Translating it yields CASSLRSGGSYEQYF.

J is TRBJ2-1 and V is TRBV7-9; either TRBD1 or TRBD2 may supply D (5 bases each). The CDR3 extends over 12 amino acids. V lost 2 bases and J 10 bases, leaving 9 bases between the germline ends. Germline loops: CDR1 SEHNR, CDR2 FQNEAQ (reference sequence). The CDR3 loop reads CASSLTGTEQFF. In DNA form, the CDR3 reads TGTGCCAGCAGCTTAACCGGGACCGAGCAGTTCTTC.

The chain is built from TRBV5-4 and TRBJ1-2; D call uncertain. There are 13 residues in the CDR3. Trimming removed 0 bases at V and 6 bases at J, with 9 bases between. Germline assignment: CDR1 SGHNT and CDR2 YYREEE (reference sequence). CDR3 sequence: CASSLDAMNGYTF. CDR3 bases: TGTGCCAGCAGCTTGGACGCGATGAATGGCTACACCTTC.

The chain recombines TRBV3-1 (or the pseudogene TRBV3-2) with TRBJ1-3; D unclear. This CDR3 contains 15 residues. V was shortened by 4 bases and J by 0 bases, with 10 bases between the two germline ends. Germline V gene data show CDR1 as LGHDT and CDR2 as YNNKEL (reference sequence). Here the CDR3 reads CASSLSGISGNTIYF. The CDR3 nucleotides read TGTGCCAGCAGCCTATCAGGAATCTCTGGAAACACCATATATTTT.

The chain employs TRBV4-3 and TRBJ2-7, with unresolved D. Germline CDR1 reads LGHNA; CDR2 reads YSLEER. The CDR3 runs 15 residues. Between the trimmed V and J ends, which lost 1 base and 0 bases, there was a span of 10 bases. The chain's CDR3 is CASSQGRRSSYEQYF. The DNA of the CDR3 is TGCGCCAGCAGCCAAGGTCGCAGAAGCTCCTACGAGCAGTACTTC.